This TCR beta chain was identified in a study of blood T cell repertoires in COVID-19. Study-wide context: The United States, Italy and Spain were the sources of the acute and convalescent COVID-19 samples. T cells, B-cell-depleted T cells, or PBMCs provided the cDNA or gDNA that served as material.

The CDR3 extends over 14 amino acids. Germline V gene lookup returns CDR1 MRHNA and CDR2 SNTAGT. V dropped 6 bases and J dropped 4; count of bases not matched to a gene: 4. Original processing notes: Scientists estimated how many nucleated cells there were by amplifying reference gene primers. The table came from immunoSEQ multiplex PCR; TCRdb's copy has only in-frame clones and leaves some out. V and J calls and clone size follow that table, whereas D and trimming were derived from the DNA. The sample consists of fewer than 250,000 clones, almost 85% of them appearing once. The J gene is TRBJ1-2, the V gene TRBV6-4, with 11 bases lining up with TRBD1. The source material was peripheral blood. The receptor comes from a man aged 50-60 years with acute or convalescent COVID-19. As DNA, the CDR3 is TGTGCCAGCAGCCCGGGACAGGGGGGCTATGGCTACACCTTC. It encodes CASSPGQGGYGYTF.